The rows below give T cell receptor beta chains drawn from one sample of a study of vaccination and CD4 T cells after COVID-19. TCRdb analysed the PCR reads with MiXCR anew, one entry per CDR3 protein. The sample has about 12,000 distinct CDR3 sequences, 76% seen once. No antigen has been assigned to these receptors. The specimen was CD4+ T cells from blood, cultured in vitro. Source of these receptors: a human donor who had recovered from COVID-19. The conserved cysteine and the conserved F or W are not part of the CDR3 here. Clone size is shown for a subset of rows, as once, few, many or a class of expanded clone.

v_call | clone_size | cdr3_aa
TRBV11-2 | NA | ASSLAGTAYEQY
TRBV19 | NA | ASRKTGTNTEAF
TRBV6-5 | NA | ASSLPWGGTEAF
TRBV12-3/TRBV12-4 | NA | ASSPGQTRNQPQH
TRBV27 | NA | ASTTMTGNYGYT
TRBV24-1 | few | ATSDPTANTGELF
TRBV15 | NA | ATSRNEPRNEKLF
TRBV6-2/TRBV6-3 | NA | ASSYDHRPTYEQY
TRBV2 | NA | ASRGTEKSFGYT
TRBV7-9 | NA | ASSLAGDQPQH
TRBV27 | NA | ASSPLPTGDYEQY
TRBV18 | NA | ASSLGTGEGYT
TRBV20-1 | few | SAMWDRGEHQPQH
TRBV6-2/TRBV6-3 | NA | ASSLQGALLTDTQY
TRBV30 | NA | AWKFTGGIFYGYT
TRBV12-3/TRBV12-4 | few | ASSLGQGDVNTIY
TRBV12-3/TRBV12-4 | once | ASSLLGRSQPQH
TRBV5-1 | NA | ASSPIVAGGNQPQH
TRBV12-3/TRBV12-4 | once | ASSIRTGGNTGELF
TRBV11-1 | NA | ASSLGLAGGHIQY
TRBV6-5 | NA | ASSYSGATSGIHHEQY
TRBV6-1 | NA | ATKDSLLGKLF
TRBV4-1 | NA | ASSQEASSYNEQF
TRBV20-1 | NA | SARDHPGSGTFSYNEQF
TRBV19 | few | ASKLRLAGEDGELF
TRBV2 | NA | ASKKAGSSWHPQH
TRBV24-1 | NA | ATSAAGGVGYT
TRBV5-6 | NA | ASSFSHPGLAGGLGEQF
TRBV7-2 | NA | ASRRAGQGVYNEQF
TRBV5-1 | NA | ASSTGQALNTEAF
TRBV20-1 | NA | SARSITGTANTGELF
TRBV4-3 | NA | ASSQERLAVLNTGELF
TRBV27 | NA | ASSFSRGSNTEAF
TRBV6-2/TRBV6-3 | NA | ASNERMGQRH
TRBV20-1 | NA | SAAAGFIAGNQPQH
TRBV10-3 | NA | ATSSQGASGNTIY
TRBV6-2/TRBV6-3 | NA | ASRRTGATEAF
TRBV20-1 | NA | SARREATNEKLF
TRBV27 | few | ASSTRTGRYGYT
TRBV27 | NA | ASSSFLSYEQY